These T cell receptor beta chains were read from a single sample in a study of a mutant IDH1 vaccine in newly diagnosed glioma. TCRdb keeps only in-frame clones here, not all; method: immunoSEQ multiplex PCR. Seen here are 40,000 or so clones, 80% to 85% observed once, and the top ten hold 2.2%. These TCRs' antigens remain unknown. Material: PBMCs, obtained from a glioma patient whose treatment included an IDH1 peptide vaccine. The source of these receptors is a man in his forties or fifties with glioma. The CDR3 runs from the conserved cysteine through the conserved F or W. A D gene is named only where the DNA matches it firmly. Some rows mark clone size as missing; the rest say once, few, many or name a class of expanded clone.

NA	NA	TRBV29-1	TRBJ1-2	13	CSVNSRRNYGYTF	TGCAGCGTTAACAGCCGGAGAAACTATGGCTACACCTTC
TRBD2	once	TRBV14	TRBJ2-5	14	CASSQLAGQETQYF	TGTGCCAGCTCGCAACTAGCGGGACAAGAGACCCAGTACTTC
TRBD1	NA	TRBV4-2	TRBJ1-5	14	CASSQDRGGQPQHF	TGTGCCAGCAGCCAGGACAGGGGGGGACAGCCCCAGCATTTT
NA	NA	TRBV4-3	TRBJ2-3	14	CASSQRDGGDTQYF	TGCGCCAGCAGCCAAAGGGACGGCGGAGATACGCAGTATTTT
NA	NA	TRBV7-9	TRBJ1-4	14	CASSPISLNEKLFF	TGTGCCAGCAGCCCGATAAGCCTTAATGAAAAACTGTTTTTT
TRBD1	NA	TRBV2	TRBJ2-6	16	CASSLQGAGGANVLTF	TGTGCCAGCAGTCTACAGGGGGCCGGCGGGGCCAACGTCCTGACTTTC
TRBD2	NA	TRBV29-1	TRBJ2-7	13	CSAGTSGYDEQYF	TGCAGCGCTGGGACTAGCGGGTACGACGAGCAGTACTTC
NA	NA	TRBV9	TRBJ2-5	14	CASSVETGQETQYF	TGTGCCAGCAGCGTAGAAACAGGGCAAGAGACCCAGTACTTC
TRBD1	NA	TRBV19	TRBJ2-7	14	CASSIWTGTYEQYF	TGTGCCAGTAGTATATGGACAGGGACCTACGAGCAGTACTTC
NA	NA	TRBV27	TRBJ1-1	13	CASRKRGDTEAFF	TGTGCCAGCAGGAAGAGGGGGGACACTGAAGCTTTCTTT
NA	NA	TRBV6-6	TRBJ2-1	12	CASRVRDNEQFF	TGTGCCAGCAGAGTCAGGGACAATGAGCAGTTCTTC
TRBD1	NA	TRBV7-2	TRBJ2-7	14	CASSVRQGAYEQYF	TGTGCCAGCAGCGTCCGACAGGGAGCCTACGAGCAGTACTTC
NA	NA	TRBV9	TRBJ2-7	15	CASSVGFGSSYEQYF	TGTGCCAGCAGCGTAGGGTTCGGGAGCTCCTACGAGCAGTACTTC
NA	NA	TRBV29-1	TRBJ1-2	14	CSVDRADRSYGYTF	TGCAGCGTTGATCGGGCGGACCGCAGCTATGGCTACACCTTC
NA	NA	TRBV14	TRBJ2-5	13	CASSTGLGETQYF	TGTGCCAGCAGCACAGGGTTAGGTGAGACCCAGTACTTC
TRBD1	NA	TRBV10-3	TRBJ1-3	14	CAISTGGSGNTIYF	TGTGCCATCAGCACAGGGGGCTCTGGAAACACCATATATTTT
NA	NA	TRBV9	TRBJ1-1	15	CASSVGRQMNTEAFF	TGTGCCAGCAGCGTAGGAAGACAGATGAACACTGAAGCTTTCTTT
TRBD1	NA	TRBV6-5	TRBJ1-4	15	CASRSDRGPSEKLFF	TGTGCCAGCAGATCAGACAGGGGGCCGAGTGAAAAACTGTTTTTT
TRBD1	NA	TRBV5-1	TRBJ2-4	16	CASNPGQGRWANIQYF	TGCGCCAGCAACCCGGGACAGGGGCGGTGGGCAAACATTCAGTACTTC
TRBD2	NA	TRBV19	TRBJ2-7	13	CASRTSGSDEQYF	TGTGCCAGTCGGACTAGCGGGAGCGACGAGCAGTACTTC
TRBD2	NA	TRBV10-3	TRBJ2-3	15	CAISLSGRGTDTQYF	TGTGCCATCAGTCTTAGCGGGAGAGGCACAGATACGCAGTATTTT
NA	NA	TRBV6-1	TRBJ1-2	12	CASSVYEDGYTF	TGTGCCAGCAGTGTTTACGAGGATGGCTACACCTTC
NA	NA	TRBV5-1	TRBJ2-7	12	CASSFGYYEQYF	TGCGCCAGCAGCTTCGGCTACTACGAGCAGTACTTC
NA	few	TRBV11-2	TRBJ1-1	13	CASSLAPDRGAFF	TGTGCCAGCAGCTTGGCCCCGGACAGAGGGGCTTTCTTT
NA	NA	TRBV29-1	TRBJ1-1	15	CSLTKGTTGYTEAFF	TGCAGCTTAACTAAGGGAACGACAGGATACACTGAAGCTTTCTTT
NA	NA	TRBV5-1	TRBJ2-5	15	CASSLVAGLRETQYF	TGCGCCAGCAGCTTGGTGGCGGGGTTGAGGGAGACCCAGTACTTC